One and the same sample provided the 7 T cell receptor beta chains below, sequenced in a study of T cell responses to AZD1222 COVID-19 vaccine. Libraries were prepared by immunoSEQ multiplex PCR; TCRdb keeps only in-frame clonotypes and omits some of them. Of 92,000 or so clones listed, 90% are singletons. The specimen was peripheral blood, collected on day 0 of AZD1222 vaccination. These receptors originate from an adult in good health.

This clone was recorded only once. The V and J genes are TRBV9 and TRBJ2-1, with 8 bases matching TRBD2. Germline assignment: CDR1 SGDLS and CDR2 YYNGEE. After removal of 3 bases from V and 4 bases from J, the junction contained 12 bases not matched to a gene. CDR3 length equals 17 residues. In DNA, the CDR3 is TGTGCCAGCAGCGCCGGGGGGGCTAGCGGAATATACAATGAGCAGTTCTTC. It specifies CASSAGGASGIYNEQFF.

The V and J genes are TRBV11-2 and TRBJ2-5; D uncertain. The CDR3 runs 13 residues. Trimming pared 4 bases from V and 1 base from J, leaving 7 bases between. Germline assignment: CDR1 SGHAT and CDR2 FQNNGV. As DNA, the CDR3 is TGTGCCAGCAGCTCCCAGAGCCAAGAGACCCAGTACTTC. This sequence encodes CASSSQSQETQYF.

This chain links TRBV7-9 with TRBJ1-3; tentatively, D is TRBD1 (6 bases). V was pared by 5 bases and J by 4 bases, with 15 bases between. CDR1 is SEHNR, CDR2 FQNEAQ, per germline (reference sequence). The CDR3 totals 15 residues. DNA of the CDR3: TGTGCCAGCAGCCAACCACAGGGTGCAGGAAACACCATATATTTT. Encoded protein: CASSQPQGAGNTIYF.

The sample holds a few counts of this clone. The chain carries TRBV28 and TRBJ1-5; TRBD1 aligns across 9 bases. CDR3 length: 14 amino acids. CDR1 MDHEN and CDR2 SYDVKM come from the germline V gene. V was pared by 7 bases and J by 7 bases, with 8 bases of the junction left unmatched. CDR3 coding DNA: TGTGCCAGCACCAGGGGACAGGGAGGCCAGCCCCAGCATTTT. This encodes CASTRGQGGQPQHF.

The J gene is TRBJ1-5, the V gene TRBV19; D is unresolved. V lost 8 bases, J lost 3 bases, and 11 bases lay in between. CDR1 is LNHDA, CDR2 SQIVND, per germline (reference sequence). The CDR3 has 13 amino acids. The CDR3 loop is CASSAGYNQPQHF. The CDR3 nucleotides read TGTGCCAGTTCGGCGGGATACAATCAGCCCCAGCATTTT.

The CDR3 reads CSVEGGAKGYTF. CDR3 DNA: TGCAGCGTTGAAGGGGGTGCTAAAGGCTACACCTTC. The V and J genes are TRBV29-1 and TRBJ1-2; D ambiguous. Trimming removed 1 base from V and 8 bases from J, with 11 bases in between. The germline V gene encodes CDR1 SQVTM and CDR2 ANQGSEA. This CDR3 contains 12 residues.

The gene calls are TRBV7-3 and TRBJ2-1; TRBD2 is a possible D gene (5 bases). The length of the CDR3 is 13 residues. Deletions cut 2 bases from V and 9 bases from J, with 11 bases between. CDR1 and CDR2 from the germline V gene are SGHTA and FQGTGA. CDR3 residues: CASSLLGLGEQFF. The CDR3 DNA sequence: TGTGCCAGCAGCTTACTAGGACTCGGTGAGCAGTTCTTC.